This TCR beta chain was found in a study of blood T cell repertoires in COVID-19. Study at large: Both acute and convalescent COVID-19 samples were obtained from the United States, Italy and Spain. T cells, B-cell-depleted T cells, or PBMCs provided the cDNA or gDNA that served as material.

Original analysis: Estimated nucleated cell counts came from reference gene primer amplification. Sequencing used immunoSEQ multiplex PCR; TCRdb keeps in-frame clones, though not all of them. V and J calls and clone size come straight from that table; D and trimming were deduced from the DNA. The data hold under 300,000 clones, with over 80% observed a single time. The receptor comes from a woman aged 40 to 50 with acute or convalescent COVID-19. The material sequenced was peripheral blood.

The CDR3 DNA sequence: TGTGCCTGGAGTCACGCGGGACTCTCGAACACCGGGGAGCTGTTTTTT. Its protein product is CAWSHAGLSNTGELFF. The chain joins TRBV30 to TRBJ2-2; D may be TRBD2 (6 bases). The CDR3 has 16 amino acids. Germline V CDR1 and CDR2: GTSNPN, SVGIG (reference sequence). The V and J ends lost 2 bases and 0 bases respectively, with 13 bases between them.